Included here is one T cell receptor (beta chain) sequence, with context. The data derive from a study of shared clonotypes between healthy human individuals. There are 14 residues in the CDR3. V was trimmed by 0 bases and J by 2 bases, leaving 9 bases between them. Germline-derived CDR1 and CDR2 are SGHNT and YYREEE (reference sequence). Data came from immunoSEQ multiplex PCR; TCRdb stores just in-frame clones and leaves some out. The sample lists about 2 million clones; 90% to 95% were seen once. The genes are TRBV5-4 and TRBJ2-7, with D possibly matching TRBD1 (6 bases). The material sequenced was naive CD4+ T cells sorted from blood. Subset of the sample: CD45RA+ positively selected. This receptor was obtained from a man between 18 and 29 years old in good health. Here the CDR3 DNA reads TGTGCCAGCAGCTTGGGGACAGCCGCCTACGAGCAGTACTTC. It codes for CASSLGTAAYEQYF.